This T cell receptor beta chain was sequenced for a study of blood T cell repertoires in COVID-19 (dated by TCRdb to 2020 to 2021). With regard to the full study: Samples covering the acute and convalescent phases of COVID-19 were provided by collaborators in the United States, Italy and Spain. The material from the prospective study consisted of cDNA or gDNA derived from T cells, B-cell-depleted T cells, or PBMCs. Subjects who had been exposed to COVID-19, were actively infected with it, or had recovered from it provided the deeply sampled blood TCRbeta repertoires that made up the dataset. The repertoires were released in a freely available public database meant as a resource for research on the immune response to SARS-CoV-2. Samples were obtained from the ongoing ImmuneRACE study (first 160 participants) and from 950 to 1,500 subjects provided by 6 global collaborators. Nearly every sample came with metadata listing a de-identified subject ID, COVID-19 status, age in years and sex. Where HLA class I and class II types were available, the types were taken from metadata supplied by the sample provider, not from assay-based typing.

The CDR3 contains 15 residues, cysteine and phenylalanine counted. Only the CDR3 portion is preserved as DNA: 45 bases, with reading frame beginning at the first base. Trimming leaves V shorter by 3 bases and J shorter by 4 bases, with the junction holding 6 bases beyond the gene matches. CDR1 is given as LNHDA and CDR2 as SQIVND, both from the germline V gene (reference sequence). Broad study findings and their caveats: The amount of clinical and demographic metadata varied by source and participant and was provided uncurated.

With respect to this clone: Its antigen remains undetermined. The input lacks base qualities; no much larger clone sits a single base away.

The immunoSEQ Assay, a bias-controlled multiplex PCR, was used to amplify TCRbeta CDR3 regions from genomic DNA. In the source study's methods: Nucleated cell counts per sample were estimated from amplification of reference gene primers within the assay. To quantify the absolute abundance of each unique TCRbeta CDR3 rearrangement, sequence reads were collapsed and filtered. For each sample, productive Simpson clonality was calculated as the square root of Simpson's diversity index over productive rearrangements. Imported from immuneACCESS, the table was reduced by TCRdb to in-frame sequences with V and J called. These copies leave out some clones; in studies compared against another copy, an unresolved V gene accounts for under half, and the cause of the remainder is not known. The DNA was the basis for D and trimming; V, J and clone size are from that table. Recorded for this sample are around 200,000 clones; roughly 85% of them occurred a single time. The ten largest clones capture 12% of the sample.

Samples from volunteer blood donors who had recovered from COVID-19 were contributed by a second Seattle source. Whole blood was collected in K2EDTA tubes by collaborating institutions according to the institutions' own protocols. For TCRbeta analysis, collaborator samples were shipped as frozen whole blood, as isolated PBMCs, or as DNA extracted from either sample type. The receptor chain draws on TRBV19 and TRBJ1-2; a stretch of 9 junction bases matches TRBD1. Sequencing input: peripheral blood. This receptor was identified in a woman younger than 30 who had recovered from COVID-19. For the CDR3, the sequence is CASSIPGQGSYGYTF. The DNA is as follows: TGTGCCAGTAGTATCCCCGGACAGGGGAGCTATGGCTACACCTTC. Full variable domain (CDR3 extended with the reference TRBV19 and TRBJ1-2 proteins): DGGITQSPKYLFRKEGQNVTLSCEQNLNHDAMYWYRQDPGQGLRLIYYSQIVNDFQKGDIAEGYSVSREKKESFPLTVTSAQKNPTAFYLCASSIPGQGSYGYTFGSGTRLTVV.